What follows are 30 T cell receptor beta chains derived from one specimen sequenced in a study of graft-versus-host responses after intestinal transplantation. TCRdb keeps only in-frame clones here, not all; method: immunoSEQ multiplex PCR. The sample contains about 89,000 clones, 90% to 95% of which appear only once. Which antigens these TCRs recognize remains unknown. The specimen was unstimulated CD8+ T cells sorted from spleen or lymph node cells, collected before intestinal transplant. The source is a human donor who received an intestinal transplant.

The chain uses TRBV7-8 and TRBJ2-1; TRBD2 might be the D (5 bases). With 2 bases removed from V and 8 bases from J, the gap between germline ends came to 13 bases. Germline V gene lookup returns CDR1 SGHVS and CDR2 FQNEAQ. This CDR3 region has 14 residues. The DNA of the CDR3 is TGTGCCAGCAGCTTAAGTCGTAGCGCCCATGAGCAGTTCTTC. Its translation: CASSLSRSAHEQFF.

This rearrangement joins TRBV5-1 to TRBJ2-3; 7 nucleotides match TRBD2. CDR3 length: 14 amino acids. Germline trimming cut 4 bases from V and 2 bases from J; bases unmatched to any gene: 4. Germline CDR1 reads SGHRS; CDR2 reads YFSETQ. CDR3 loop: CASSLTSSTDTQYF. In nucleotides, the CDR3 is TGCGCCAGCAGCCTGACTAGCTCCACAGATACGCAGTATTTT.

This clone was observed once. V is TRBV27 and J is TRBJ1-3, with a weak D call TRBD1 (6 bases). CDR3 length: 15 amino acids. Trimming shortened V by 5 bases and J by 0 bases, and 11 bases separated the two germline ends. Germline-derived CDR1 and CDR2 are MNHEY and SMNVEV (reference sequence). The chain's CDR3 is CASSPTGSSGNTIYF. CDR3 nucleotide sequence: TGTGCCAGCAGTCCTACAGGGAGCTCTGGAAACACCATATATTTT.

The gene calls are TRBV6-5 and TRBJ2-1, with 8 bases aligning to TRBD2. Germline CDR1 is MNHEY and CDR2 is SVGAGI. The CDR3 totals 16 residues. V was clipped by 2 bases and J by 2 bases; unmatched bases: 5. The chain's CDR3 is CASSYSGGEAYNEQFF. The CDR3 DNA reads as TGTGCCAGCAGTTACAGCGGGGGCGAAGCCTACAATGAGCAGTTCTTC.

This chain joins TRBV7-2 and TRBJ2-7, with a weak D call TRBD2 (6 bases). This CDR3 is 14 amino acids long. V lost 3 bases, J lost 3 bases, and 12 bases lay in between. CDR1 is SGHTA, CDR2 FQGNSA, per germline. CDR3 bases: TGTGCCAGCAGCTTTGGGGACTCCCTCTACGAGCAGTACTTC. Residues: CASSFGDSLYEQYF.

The chain employs TRBV29-1 and TRBJ2-7; weak D call: TRBD2 (5 bases). V was pared by 6 bases and J by 2 bases, with 20 bases between. Germline V gene lookup returns CDR1 SQVTM and CDR2 ANQGSEA. The CDR3 sequence is 15 residues long. The CDR3: CSVESGDSEAYEQYF. The CDR3 nucleotides read TGCAGCGTCGAATCCGGGGATTCGGAAGCCTACGAGCAGTACTTC.

This rearrangement joins TRBV19 to TRBJ1-4, with TRBD1 matching over 11 bases. J was trimmed by 7 bases and V by 6 bases; bases with no gene match: 10. Germline CDR1 is LNHDA and CDR2 is SQIVND (reference sequence). The CDR3 is made up of 16 amino acids. CDR3 in amino acids: CASSTGTGGLSEKLFF. The CDR3 nucleotides read TGTGCCAGTAGCACCGGGACAGGGGGATTGAGTGAAAAACTGTTTTTT.

The chain links TRBV19 to TRBJ2-7; 8 bases line up with TRBD2. Germline CDR1 reads LNHDA; CDR2 reads SQIVND (reference sequence). V shed 6 bases, J shed 2 bases, and the junction held 6 bases outside the gene matches. The CDR3 has 14 residues. CDR3 sequence (DNA): TGTGCCAGTAGCCCGAGCGGGGGCACCTACGAGCAGTACTTC. Translating it yields CASSPSGGTYEQYF.

The chain recombines TRBV4-3 with TRBJ1-3; D possibly corresponds to TRBD1 (5 bases). Germline CDR1 and CDR2: LGHNA and YSLEER. This CDR3 contains 14 residues. The ends were cut back, 4 bases at V and 3 bases at J, with 10 bases in the middle. The CDR3 sequence is CASSPTVVGNTIYF. The CDR3 nucleotides are TGCGCCAGCAGCCCGACAGTGGTTGGAAACACCATATATTTT.

The chain combines TRBV27 with TRBJ2-1; TRBD2 matches 8 bases. The germline V gene encodes CDR1 MNHEY and CDR2 SMNVEV (reference sequence). The CDR3 loop spans 15 amino acids. The ends lost 4 bases at V and 2 bases at J; junction bases unmatched: 4. CDR3 in DNA: TGTGCCAGCAGTTCGAGACTAGCGACCTACAATGAGCAGTTCTTC. Protein product: CASSSRLATYNEQFF.

The V call is TRBV21-1, the J call TRBJ2-2; the table's D call, TRBD1, has no DNA check behind it. TRBV21-1 is marked as a pseudogene. CDR3 size: 14 residues. The CDR3 DNA follows: TGTGCCAGCCCTCACAGGGGAAACCCCGGGGAGCTGTTTTTT. This sequence encodes CASPHRGNPGELFF.

This clone appeared once. A junction boundary mismatches the germline segment, possibly from a read error. The J gene is TRBJ2-7, the V gene TRBV29-1, with a tentative D call TRBD1 (5 bases). This CDR3 comprises 14 residues. CDR1 and CDR2 from the germline V gene are SQVTM and ANQGSEA. The CDR3, as DNA: TGCAGCGTTGGTGTATCAGGGTCCCCCTACCAGCAGTACTTC. It specifies CSVGVSGSPYQQYF.

The rearrangement uses TRBV4-1 and TRBJ2-2; D is uncertain. Germline-derived CDR1 and CDR2 are MGHRA and YSYEKL. The ends were cut back, 1 base at V and 0 bases at J, with 6 bases in the middle. CDR3 length equals 15 residues. CDR3 amino acids: CASSQAYANTGELFF. The CDR3 nucleotides are TGCGCCAGCAGCCAAGCCTACGCGAACACCGGGGAGCTGTTTTTT.

The V gene is TRBV9, the J gene TRBJ2-1; TRBD1 aligns across 7 bases. The V segment lost 4 bases and the J segment 5 bases; nucleotides outside the gene matches: 6. The CDR3 has 14 residues. The germline gives CDR1 SGDLS, CDR2 YYNGEE. CDR3 nucleotides: TGTGCCAGCAGCCCTCGGACAGGAAACAATGAGCAGTTCTTC. Encoded protein: CASSPRTGNNEQFF.

The V gene is TRBV30, the J gene TRBJ1-1, with a weak D call TRBD1 (5 bases). Germline CDR1 is GTSNPN and CDR2 is SVGIG (reference sequence). V was trimmed by 2 bases and J by 2 bases, leaving 15 bases between them. This CDR3 region has 15 residues. CDR3 bases: TGTGCCTGGAGTAACGGCAGGACACTTAACACTGAAGCTTTCTTT. Amino acids: CAWSNGRTLNTEAFF.

The chain links TRBV30 to TRBJ1-6; D ambiguous. Trimming cost V 0 bases and J 8 bases, with 11 bases left between them. The CDR3 loop spans 14 amino acids. Per germline, CDR1 GTSNPN and CDR2 SVGIG (reference sequence). The CDR3 loop reads CAWSVGGSDSPLHF. The CDR3 bases are TGTGCCTGGAGTGTAGGAGGATCGGATTCACCCCTCCACTTT.

The V call is TRBV7-2, the J call TRBJ1-2; the D gene is possibly TRBD1 (6 bases). The V end was cut by 5 bases, the J end by 2 bases, with 15 bases between. CDR3 size: 15 residues. In germline, CDR1 is SGHTA, CDR2 FQGNSA. The CDR3 DNA reads as TGTGCCAGCAGCACCGGCACAGGGTCGAACTATGGCTACACCTTC. It specifies CASSTGTGSNYGYTF.

This clone was seen a single time. V usage is TRBV5-6 and J usage is TRBJ2-7; D is undetermined. V was shortened by 3 bases and J by 3 bases, with 13 bases between the two germline ends. The CDR3 is 14 residues long. The V gene's germline CDR1 is SGHDT and CDR2 YYEEEE. In nucleotides, the CDR3 is TGTGCCAGCAGCTACGCAGACACCGACTACGAGCAGTACTTC. It translates to CASSYADTDYEQYF.

The chain couples TRBV7-8 to TRBJ2-7; possibly TRBD2 for D (6 bases). The CDR3 loop spans 13 amino acids. The germline V gene encodes CDR1 SGHVS and CDR2 FQNEAQ. Trimming stripped 6 bases from V and 3 bases from J, with 12 bases between. CDR3: CASRVGGNYEQYF. As DNA, the CDR3 is TGTGCCAGCAGGGTCGGGGGAAACTACGAGCAGTACTTC.

The chain uses TRBV5-6 and TRBJ2-3, with D maybe TRBD2 (6 bases). V was pared by 6 bases and J by 3 bases, with 14 bases between. This CDR3 is 14 amino acids long. Germline values: CDR1 SGHDT, CDR2 YYEEEE. The CDR3 nucleotides read TGTGCCAGCACCTCTCCGGGACTTACAGATACGCAGTATTTT. Residues: CASTSPGLTDTQYF.

This clone appeared a few times. The chain joins TRBV19 to TRBJ1-3; no reliable D call. The V end was cut by 2 bases, the J end by 0 bases, with 8 bases between. The CDR3 runs 15 residues. Germline V gives CDR1 LNHDA, CDR2 SQIVND (reference sequence). In DNA form, the CDR3 reads TGTGCCAGTAGTATACAGAGGGCCTCTGGAAACACCATATATTTT. Protein: CASSIQRASGNTIYF.

The chain joins TRBV7-9 to TRBJ1-1; D may be TRBD1 (5 bases). The V end was cut by 7 bases, the J end by 8 bases, with 11 bases between. This CDR3 comprises 11 residues. In germline, CDR1 is SEHNR, CDR2 FQNEAQ (reference sequence). The CDR3 nucleotides read TGTGCCAGCACCCCGGGGGGGGAAGCTTTCTTT. Residues: CASTPGGEAFF.

The chain joins TRBV7-8 to TRBJ2-1; 7 bases align to TRBD1. In germline, CDR1 is SGHVS, CDR2 FQNEAQ. The CDR3 sequence is 14 residues long. After removal of 5 bases from V and 6 bases from J, the junction contained 7 bases not matched to a gene. In DNA, the CDR3 is TGTGCCAGCAGCCCGGATGACAGGGTCAATGAGCAGTTCTTC. Its protein product is CASSPDDRVNEQFF.

This clone occurred once. The chain links TRBV9 to TRBJ1-1, with D possibly matching TRBD1 (5 bases). Germline V lookup: CDR1 SGDLS, CDR2 YYNGEE. V was cut by 4 bases and J by 0 bases, with 13 bases left in between. The length of the CDR3 is 15 residues. The DNA for the CDR3 is TGTGCCAGCAGCTCCGAGGTGGGGCTGAACACTGAAGCTTTCTTT. It encodes CASSSEVGLNTEAFF.

The CDR3 here is CASSPRGTGELFF. The CDR3 DNA reads as TGTGCCAGCAGTCCCCGAGGGACCGGGGAGCTGTTTTTT. The chain has TRBV28 and TRBJ2-2, with a possible D match to TRBD2 (5 bases). CDR1 and CDR2 from the germline V gene are MDHEN and SYDVKM. This CDR3 region has 13 residues. V was clipped by 5 bases and J by 5 bases, with 9 bases between them.

In this sample, this clone turned up once. This chain links TRBV27 with TRBJ2-7; TRBD2 is a possible D gene (7 bases). CDR1 and CDR2 (germline): MNHEY, SMNVEV (reference sequence). The ends were cut back, 2 bases at V and 2 bases at J, with 10 bases in the middle. The CDR3 is made up of 14 amino acids. The CDR3 nucleotides read TGTGCCAGCAGTTTACGGGGGGCAACCTACGAGCAGTACTTC. Translating it yields CASSLRGATYEQYF.

The chain couples TRBV7-9 to TRBJ1-2; 12 bases match TRBD1. CDR3 size: 14 residues. Germline V gives CDR1 SEHNR, CDR2 FQNEAQ (reference sequence). The junction had 3 bases not matched to a gene; V was cut back by 3 bases and J by 7 bases. The CDR3 bases are TGTGCCAGCAGCTTGGGACAGGGGGCTGGTGGCTACACCTTC. Its translation is CASSLGQGAGGYTF.

This sequence joins TRBV4-1 and TRBJ1-5, with 7 bases matching TRBD1. Germline V gene lookup returns CDR1 MGHRA and CDR2 YSYEKL. The trim removed 0 bases at V and 4 bases at J, leaving 6 bases unmatched. CDR3 size: 16 residues. The CDR3 DNA reads TGCGCCAGCAGCCAAGAAAGGGGACAGAGGAATCAGCCCCAGCATTTT. It yields the protein CASSQERGQRNQPQHF.

The chain has TRBV30 and TRBJ2-7; 8 nucleotides agree with TRBD2. The junction had 8 bases not matched to a gene; V was cut back by 5 bases and J by 2 bases. CDR1 GTSNPN and CDR2 SVGIG come from the germline V gene (reference sequence). The CDR3 covers 14 residues. CDR3 sequence (DNA): TGTGCCTGGGGGATCGGAGCGGGGGCCTACGAGCAGTACTTC. Translated: CAWGIGAGAYEQYF.

This clone was recorded only once. The J gene is TRBJ2-7, the V gene TRBV12-2; TRBD2 is the table's D call, not checked against the DNA. TRBV12-2 is a recognized pseudogene. This CDR3 has 19 residues. The CDR3 protein is CASRLVVVEGREEVYEQYF. The CDR3 region has the DNA TGTGCAAGTCGCTTAGTGGTGGTGGAGGGAAGAGAGGAAGTCTACGAGCAGTACTTC.